The 18 T cell receptor beta chains reported below all come from one sample, sequenced in a study of PD-1 blockade in classical Hodgkin lymphoma. TCRdb's copy holds only in-frame clones and misses some; the assay was immunoSEQ multiplex PCR. Counted here are several thousand clones, 60% to 85% occurring once; the ten biggest clones make up 8.1%. Regarding time point: newly diagnosed, previously untreated cHL patient sample. The sequencing sample was made of peripheral blood mononuclear cells (PBMCs). These TCRs come from a human donor with classical Hodgkin lymphoma.

In this sample, this clone turned up once. The chain combines TRBV9 with TRBJ2-3, with 7 bases identical to TRBD2. The trim removed 4 bases at V and 0 bases at J, leaving 8 bases unmatched. There are 16 residues in the CDR3. The germline V gene has CDR1 SGDLS and CDR2 YYNGEE. The CDR3, as DNA: TGTGCCAGCAGCCCCCAGGGAGGGGCGAGCACAGATACGCAGTATTTT. Translated, it gives CASSPQGGASTDTQYF. Filled out from reference TRBV9 and TRBJ2-3, the complete variable domain reads DSGVTQTPKHLITATGQRVTLRCSPRSGDLSVYWYQQSLDQGLQFLIQYYNGEERAKGNILERFSAQQFPDLHSELNLSSLELGDSALYFCASSPQGGASTDTQYFGPGTRLTVL.

The CDR3 bases are TGTGCCAGCAGCTGGAGTGGGGGCAGCCGGAATGAAAAACTGTTTTTT. It is translated as CASSWSGGSRNEKLFF. This chain uses TRBV5-6 with TRBJ1-4, with D maybe TRBD1 (6 bases). The V gene's germline CDR1 is SGHDT and CDR2 YYEEEE. V was clipped by 3 bases and J by 5 bases, with 17 bases between them. The CDR3 consists of 16 residues.

This clone is a singleton in its sample. The chain carries TRBV5-4 and TRBJ2-2; the match to TRBD2 covers 10 bases. Germline CDR1 and CDR2: SGHNT and YYREEE (reference sequence). CDR3 length equals 18 residues. Losses at the gene ends were 0 bases for V and 5 bases for J; bases not matched to a gene: 10. The CDR3 bases are TGTGCCAGCAGCTTGGCCTTAGTAGCGGGAGGACAAACCGGGGAGCTGTTTTTT. Amino acid sequence: CASSLALVAGGQTGELFF.

This chain uses TRBV9 with TRBJ2-1, with 8 bases identical to TRBD2. V was clipped by 0 bases and J by 4 bases; unmatched bases: 3. CDR3 size: 15 residues. Germline-derived CDR1 and CDR2 are SGDLS and YYNGEE. CDR3 protein: CASSVAGGPYNEQFF. In DNA form, the CDR3 reads TGTGCCAGCAGCGTAGCGGGGGGGCCATACAATGAGCAGTTCTTC.

This chain joins TRBV28 and TRBJ2-7; 7 bases fit TRBD2. The ends lost 4 bases at V and 6 bases at J; junction bases unmatched: 15. Germline CDR1 and CDR2: MDHEN and SYDVKM. This CDR3 contains 16 residues. The CDR3 sequence: CASSSPSQGGLSEQYF. The CDR3 DNA reads TGTGCCAGCAGTTCCCCGTCGCAGGGAGGGTTGTCCGAGCAGTACTTC.

The genes are TRBV15 and TRBJ2-7; a possible D gene is TRBD1 (5 bases). CDR1 is LNHNV, CDR2 YYDKDF, per germline (reference sequence). Trimming left V 1 base short and J 5 bases short, with 21 bases between. This CDR3 spans 17 amino acids. DNA of the CDR3: TGTGCCACCAGCAGAGGAACCGGGTGGCAGGGTAATAACGAGCAGTACTTC. This sequence encodes CATSRGTGWQGNNEQYF.

The chain links TRBV6-1 to TRBJ1-1; D perhaps matches TRBD1 (6 bases). Trimming took 4 bases from V and 1 from J, leaving 7 bases between them. The CDR3 consists of 13 residues. Per the germline V gene, CDR1 is MNHNS and CDR2 is SASEGT. The CDR3: CASSAGENTEAFF. The DNA of the CDR3 is TGTGCCAGCAGTGCAGGGGAGAACACTGAAGCTTTCTTT.

The rearrangement links TRBV5-1 to TRBJ1-4; a weak D match, TRBD1 (6 bases). CDR1 and CDR2 (germline): SGHRS, YFSETQ. Deletions cut 4 bases from V and 4 bases from J, with 20 bases between. The CDR3 runs to 17 residues. CDR3 DNA: TGCGCCAGCAGCACCAGGGGAGGGGGTTCTGGTAATGAAAAACTGTTTTTT. Protein product: CASSTRGGGSGNEKLFF.

The V call is TRBV28, the J call TRBJ1-1; D might be TRBD1 (6 bases). Trimming shortened V by 6 bases and J by 2 bases, and 19 bases separated the two germline ends. CDR3 length equals 16 residues. Germline CDR1 reads MDHEN; CDR2 reads SYDVKM. The CDR3 DNA is TGTGCCAGCAGCCTACCCTTCCGGGACACAAACACTGAAGCTTTCTTT. Translating it yields CASSLPFRDTNTEAFF.

V usage is TRBV2 and J usage is TRBJ2-7; 9 bases line up with TRBD1. CDR1 is SNHLY, CDR2 FYNNEI, per germline. Trimming took 7 bases from V and 6 from J; bases not matched to a gene: 13. There are 15 residues in the CDR3. For the CDR3, the DNA is TGTGCCAGCAACCCCAGGGGGACAGGGTGGGGCGAGCAGTACTTC. Residues: CASNPRGTGWGEQYF.

The chain is built from TRBV2 and TRBJ2-2; D tentatively reads TRBD1 or TRBD2 (5 bases each). V was cut by 6 bases and J by 1 base, with 6 bases left in between. This CDR3 is 13 amino acids long. Germline V gene lookup returns CDR1 SNHLY and CDR2 FYNNEI. The CDR3: CASRGENTGELFF. The CDR3 DNA reads TGTGCCAGCAGGGGGGAGAACACCGGGGAGCTGTTTTTT.

The V and J genes are TRBV30 and TRBJ2-2; weak D call: TRBD1 (6 bases). Trimming stripped 4 bases from V and 0 bases from J, with 15 bases between. Germline CDR1 is GTSNPN and CDR2 is SVGIG (reference sequence). The CDR3 loop spans 16 amino acids. This CDR3 reads CAWTLETGTNTGELFF. The CDR3 DNA follows: TGTGCCTGGACCCTCGAGACAGGAACGAACACCGGGGAGCTGTTTTTT.

The chain couples TRBV30 to TRBJ2-3, with D unclear. CDR1 and CDR2 from the germline V gene are GTSNPN and SVGIG (reference sequence). This CDR3 region has 12 residues. V lost 3 bases and J 0 bases, leaving 4 bases between the germline ends. The CDR3 loop reads CAWSPSTDTQYF. In nucleotides, the CDR3 is TGTGCCTGGAGCCCTAGCACAGATACGCAGTATTTT.

This clone was counted between two and nine times. The chain links TRBV6-1 to TRBJ2-1; 8 bases align to TRBD2. V was pared by 1 base and J by 7 bases, with 6 bases of the junction left unmatched. CDR1 and CDR2 from the germline V gene are MNHNS and SASEGT. The CDR3 sequence is 15 residues long. CDR3 nucleotide sequence: TGTGCCAGCAGTGAAGGCGCGGGAGGTGGAAATGAGCAGTTCTTC. Its protein product is CASSEGAGGGNEQFF.

This clone has more than one count but fewer than ten. The chain recombines TRBV6-1 with TRBJ1-1; no clear D gene. Per germline, CDR1 MNHNS and CDR2 SASEGT. This CDR3 region has 13 residues. Trimming cost V 5 bases and J 0 bases, with 7 bases left between them. The CDR3, as DNA: TGTGCCAGCAGTTTTGTGATGAACACTGAAGCTTTCTTT. Translating gives CASSFVMNTEAFF.

This sequence joins TRBV9 and TRBJ2-5; D is undetermined. The CDR3 length is 13 residues. Germline CDR1 and CDR2: SGDLS and YYNGEE. With 0 bases removed from V and 1 base from J, the gap between germline ends came to 4 bases. The CDR3 region is CASSVAIQETQYF. The DNA of the CDR3 is TGTGCCAGCAGCGTAGCAATCCAAGAGACCCAGTACTTC.

In this sample, this clone turned up a few times. The chain recombines TRBV28 with TRBJ1-2, with 10 bases identical to TRBD1. The CDR3 consists of 13 residues. The J segment lost 8 bases and the V segment lost 5 bases, leaving 5 bases of the junction unmatched. CDR1 is MDHEN and CDR2 is SYDVKM in the germline V gene. Written as DNA, the CDR3 is TGTGCCAGCAGTCGACAGGGGGCGAAAGGCTACACCTTC. It specifies CASSRQGAKGYTF.

This clone was counted a few times. The chain joins TRBV5-5 to TRBJ2-3; D is uncertain. This CDR3 spans 14 amino acids. V lost 0 bases and J lost 6, with 11 bases in between. Germline CDR1 and CDR2: SGHKS and YYEKEE (reference sequence). In DNA, the CDR3 is TGTGCCAGCAGCTTGGACCCCCCCGGGGATACGCAGTATTTT. This translates into CASSLDPPGDTQYF.